This T cell receptor (beta chain) emerged from a study of OX40 agonist ivuxolimab in advanced cancers. Study outcomes and limitations: Among T cells, CD8+ cells averaged more expanded clones than CD4+ cells.

Comments on this clone: Its antigen is undetermined.

Method: immunoSEQ multiplex PCR; TCRdb's copy keeps in-frame clones and lacks some. The sample includes approximately 99,000 clones, approximately 95% of them seen just once. This CDR3 has 12 residues. CDR1 is MDHEN, CDR2 SYDVKM, per germline. The J segment lost 11 bases and the V segment lost 5 bases, leaving 8 bases of the junction unmatched. This sequence was found in an adult with an advanced solid tumor such as melanoma, head and neck, liver or kidney cancer. Sequencing was performed on CD4+ or CD8+ T cells sorted from blood, taken in a trial of the OX40 agonist ivuxolimab. The genes are TRBV28 and TRBJ1-1; 7 nucleotides match TRBD1. CDR3 nucleotides: TGTGCCAGCAGTGGGACCCAGGGGGGGGCTTTCTTT. The encoded protein is CASSGTQGGAFF.